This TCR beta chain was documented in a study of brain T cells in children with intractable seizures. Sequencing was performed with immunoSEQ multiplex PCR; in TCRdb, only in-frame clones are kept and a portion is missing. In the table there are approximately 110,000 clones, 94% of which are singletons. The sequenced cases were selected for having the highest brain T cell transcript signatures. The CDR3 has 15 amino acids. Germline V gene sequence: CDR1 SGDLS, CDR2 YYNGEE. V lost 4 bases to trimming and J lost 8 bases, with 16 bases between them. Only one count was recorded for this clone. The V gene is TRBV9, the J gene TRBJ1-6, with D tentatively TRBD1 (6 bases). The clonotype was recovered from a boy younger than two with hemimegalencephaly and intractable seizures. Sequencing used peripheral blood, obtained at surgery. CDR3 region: CASSPRGGAYSPLHF. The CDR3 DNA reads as TGTGCCAGCAGCCCTCGTGGGGGGGCTTATTCACCCCTCCACTTT.